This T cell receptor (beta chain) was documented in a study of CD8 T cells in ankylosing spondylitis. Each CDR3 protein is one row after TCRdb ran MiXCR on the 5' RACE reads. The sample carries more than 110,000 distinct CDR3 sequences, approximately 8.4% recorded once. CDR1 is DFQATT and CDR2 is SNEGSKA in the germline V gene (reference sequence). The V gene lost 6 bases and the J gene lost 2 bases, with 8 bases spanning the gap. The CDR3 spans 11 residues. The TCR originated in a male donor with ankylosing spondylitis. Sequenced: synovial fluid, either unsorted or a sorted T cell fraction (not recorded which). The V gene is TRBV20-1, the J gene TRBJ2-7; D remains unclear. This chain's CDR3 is CSADSTYEQYF. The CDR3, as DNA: TGCAGTGCCGACTCCACCTACGAGCAGTACTTC.